The source of this T cell receptor beta chain is a study of cytomegalovirus exposure and HLA in healthy donors. Points from the study as a whole: CMV antigen specificity was confirmed in vitro for a few CMV-associated chains. Rarity marked most TCR sequences, yet some public TCRs occurred in many donors.

V was trimmed by 4 bases and J by 2 bases, leaving 8 bases between them. This CDR3 region has 13 residues. Germline V gives CDR1 KGHSH, CDR2 LQKENI. The primer mix had 60 Vbeta and 13 Jbeta primers. Measured with immunoSEQ multiplex PCR; TCRdb has only the in-frame clones, and not every one. Of about 95,000 clones listed, 76% were seen once; the top ten hold 5% to 5.5%. In the case of this clone: Antigen unknown.

This chain links TRBV18 with TRBJ2-5; D is ambiguous. This receptor was obtained from a man younger than 40 in good health and CMV-seropositive. Sequenced sample: PBMCs. In DNA, the CDR3 is TGTGCCAGCTCACAAGCATTTCAAGAGACCCAGTACTTC. This sequence encodes CASSQAFQETQYF.